One and the same sample provided the 25 T cell receptor beta chains below, sequenced in a study of blood T cell repertoires in COVID-19. The table came from immunoSEQ multiplex PCR; TCRdb's copy has only in-frame clones and leaves some out. The table includes approximately 160,000 clones, about 83% detected once. The material sequenced was peripheral blood. The receptors were gathered from a man aged 65 to 79 who had recovered from COVID-19.

This sequence joins TRBV4-1 and TRBJ2-5; unclear D gene. Trimming shortened V by 0 bases and J by 5 bases, and 7 bases separated the two germline ends. This CDR3 spans 13 amino acids. CDR1 and CDR2 from the germline V gene are MGHRA and YSYEKL. CDR3 in DNA: TGCGCCAGCAGCCAAGATCGGGTGGAGACCCAGTACTTC. Protein sequence: CASSQDRVETQYF.

A single count supports this clone. The chain carries TRBV6-5 and TRBJ1-2; 8 bases align to TRBD1. This CDR3 spans 14 amino acids. After removal of 7 bases from V and 4 bases from J, the junction contained 8 bases not matched to a gene. Per the germline V gene, CDR1 is MNHEY and CDR2 is SVGAGI. CDR3 amino acids: CASTLNRGVYGYTF. The CDR3 DNA reads TGTGCCAGCACCCTTAACAGGGGGGTCTATGGCTACACCTTC.

The chain is built from TRBV5-6 and TRBJ2-2, with D perhaps matching TRBD2 (5 bases). Germline CDR1 and CDR2: SGHDT and YYEEEE. This CDR3 region has 11 residues. V lost 7 bases to trimming and J lost 7 bases, with 8 bases between them. CDR3 amino acids: CASHGNGELFF. The CDR3 region has the DNA TGTGCCAGCCACGGGAACGGGGAGCTGTTTTTT.

DNA for the CDR3: TGTGCCAGCAGCCCTCGGGACAGGGGGAGCGACTATGGCTACACCTTC. Translated: CASSPRDRGSDYGYTF. The chain is built from TRBV13 and TRBJ1-2, with 11 bases lining up with TRBD1. In germline, CDR1 is PRHDT, CDR2 FYEKMQ (reference sequence). The CDR3 covers 16 residues. Losses at the gene ends were 5 bases for V and 3 bases for J; bases not matched to a gene: 8.

This sequence joins TRBV10-3 and TRBJ2-3; 14 bases are a match to TRBD2. Trimming took 3 bases from V and 6 from J; bases not matched to a gene: 5. Germline assignment: CDR1 ENHRY and CDR2 SYGVKD. There are 16 residues in the CDR3. CDR3 bases: TGTGCCATCAGTGATCCGGGACTAGCGGGAGTTGATACGCAGTATTTT. Protein: CAISDPGLAGVDTQYF.

This clone appeared a few times. This rearrangement joins TRBV6-5 to TRBJ1-2, with TRBD1 matching over 8 bases. J lost 4 bases, V lost 5 bases, and 9 bases had no gene match. This CDR3 is built from 15 residues. Germline-derived CDR1 and CDR2 are MNHEY and SVGAGI. The CDR3 DNA follows: TGTGCCAGCAGTCTGACAGGGGTGACCCTCTATGGCTACACCTTC. Protein product: CASSLTGVTLYGYTF.

The rearrangement joins TRBV15 to TRBJ2-1; TRBD2 matches 10 bases. CDR3 length equals 16 residues. The germline V gene has CDR1 LNHNV and CDR2 YYDKDF (reference sequence). V was clipped by 0 bases and J by 6 bases; unmatched bases: 5. DNA for the CDR3: TGTGCCACCAGCAGAGATTGGAGCGGGAGGGCCAATGAGCAGTTCTTC. This encodes CATSRDWSGRANEQFF. Combining the CDR3 with reference TRBV15 and TRBJ2-1 gives the whole variable domain DAMVIQNPRYQVTQFGKPVTLSCSQTLNHNVMYWYQQKSSQAPKLLFHYYDKDFNNEADTPDNFQSRRPNTSFCFLDIRSPGLGDTAMYLCATSRDWSGRANEQFFGPGTRLTVL.

This clone was detected ten times or more. The rearrangement links TRBV27 to TRBJ2-3, with TRBD1 identical over 7 bases. V shed 4 bases, J shed 5 bases, and the junction held 12 bases outside the gene matches. The germline V gene has CDR1 MNHEY and CDR2 SMNVEV (reference sequence). The CDR3 is 16 amino acids. The CDR3 region is CASSWGTASRVDTQYF. CDR3 in DNA: TGTGCCAGCAGTTGGGGGACAGCCTCTCGTGTAGATACGCAGTATTTT.

J is TRBJ2-7 and V is TRBV12-3 or TRBV12-4; no clear D. The CDR3 sequence is 13 residues long. V dropped 4 bases and J dropped 5 bases, with 12 bases sitting between them. The CDR3 sequence is CASSSGTPNEQYF. In DNA, the CDR3 is TGTGCCAGCAGTTCAGGAACTCCTAACGAGCAGTACTTC.

The chain combines TRBV19 with TRBJ2-7; 7 nucleotides agree with TRBD1. The V gene end was trimmed by 3 bases and the J gene end by 4 bases; junction bases not matched to a gene: 9. Germline CDR1 and CDR2: LNHDA and SQIVND (reference sequence). This CDR3 spans 15 amino acids. The CDR3 coding sequence is TGTGCCAGTAGTATTGGGACAGCAAGGGGATACGAGCAGTACTTC. Its protein is CASSIGTARGYEQYF. Based on the CDR3 plus reference TRBV19 and TRBJ2-7, the full variable domain is DGGITQSPKYLFRKEGQNVTLSCEQNLNHDAMYWYRQDPGQGLRLIYYSQIVNDFQKGDIAEGYSVSREKKESFPLTVTSAQKNPTAFYLCASSIGTARGYEQYFGPGTRLTVT.

The rearrangement joins TRBV15 to TRBJ1-3, with a tentative D call TRBD1 (5 bases). This CDR3 has 15 residues. CDR1 LNHNV and CDR2 YYDKDF come from the germline V gene (reference sequence). Between the trimmed V and J ends, which lost 8 bases and 0 bases, there was a span of 14 bases. The chain's CDR3 is CATSTGGISGNTIYF. Here the CDR3 DNA reads TGTGCCACCTCGACTGGGGGGATCTCTGGAAACACCATATATTTT.

The rearrangement joins TRBV11-2 to TRBJ1-1; D not certain. Deletions cut 1 base from V and 7 bases from J, with 10 bases between. The CDR3 is 13 amino acids. CDR1 and CDR2 from the germline V gene are SGHAT and FQNNGV. In nucleotides, the CDR3 is TGTGCCAGCAGCTTAGGGTCATCGGGTGAAGCTTTCTTT. This encodes CASSLGSSGEAFF. Full variable domain (missing parts from reference TRBV11-2 and TRBJ1-1): EAGVAQSPRYKIIEKRQSVAFWCNPISGHATLYWYQQILGQGPKLLIQFQNNGVVDDSQLPKDRFSAERLKGVDSTLKIQPAKLEDSAVYLCASSLGSSGEAFFGQGTRLTVV.

This clone was observed once. The rearrangement uses TRBV28 and TRBJ2-7; D is possibly TRBD2 (6 bases). Deletions cut 4 bases from V and 2 bases from J, with 21 bases between. Germline CDR1 and CDR2: MDHEN and SYDVKM. This CDR3 contains 17 residues. CDR3 coding DNA: TGTGCCAGCAGTTCCCCCCCTTATGGGGACTCCGCCTACGAGCAGTACTTC. It yields the protein CASSSPPYGDSAYEQYF.

The J gene is TRBJ2-5, the V gene TRBV27; D may be TRBD2 (6 bases). The germline CDR1 and CDR2 sequences are MNHEY and SMNVEV (reference sequence). The V and J ends lost 0 bases and 4 bases respectively, with 12 bases between them. The CDR3 spans 15 residues. In DNA, the CDR3 is TGTGCCAGCAGTTTATCGGGACTGAGGGTAGAGACCCAGTACTTC. This encodes CASSLSGLRVETQYF.

Written as DNA, the CDR3 is TGCAGCGTTACAGGGAGTAGCCAAGAGACCCAGTACTTC. Translation: CSVTGSSQETQYF. The chain joins TRBV29-1 to TRBJ2-5; tentatively, D is TRBD1 (6 bases). This CDR3 has 13 amino acids. V lost 5 bases to trimming and J lost 1 base, with 11 bases between them. The germline V gene has CDR1 SQVTM and CDR2 ANQGSEA.

The chain has TRBV7-2 and TRBJ2-5; 7 nucleotides align to TRBD1. This CDR3 contains 16 residues. Trimming removed 2 bases from V and 5 bases from J; junction bases left unmatched: 11. CDR1 is SGHTA, CDR2 FQGNSA, per germline. CDR3 in DNA: TGTGCCAGCAGCTTAATCTGGACGACAGGGCGGGAGACCCAGTACTTC. It encodes CASSLIWTTGRETQYF.

This chain joins TRBV10-3 and TRBJ1-1; the match to TRBD1 covers 10 bases. Germline V gene sequence: CDR1 ENHRY, CDR2 SYGVKD. The CDR3 runs 15 residues. The V and J ends lost 7 bases and 0 bases, in that order; junction bases with no gene match: 5. The CDR3: CAINEGQGMNTEAFF. The CDR3 DNA is TGTGCCATCAACGAGGGACAGGGGATGAACACTGAAGCTTTCTTT.

This clone has only one observation. The gene calls are TRBV9 and TRBJ2-3; 7 positions agree with TRBD2. After removal of 7 bases from V and 2 bases from J, the junction contained 10 bases not matched to a gene. The germline gives CDR1 SGDLS, CDR2 YYNGEE. This CDR3 contains 15 residues. The CDR3 DNA sequence: TGTGCCAGCGGGAGGGGCGGCTTCACCACAGATACGCAGTATTTT. It yields the protein CASGRGGFTTDTQYF. Based on the CDR3 plus reference TRBV9 and TRBJ2-3, the full variable domain is DSGVTQTPKHLITATGQRVTLRCSPRSGDLSVYWYQQSLDQGLQFLIQYYNGEERAKGNILERFSAQQFPDLHSELNLSSLELGDSALYFCASGRGGFTTDTQYFGPGTRLTVL.

This chain links TRBV4-1 with TRBJ2-6, with 7 bases identical to TRBD2. From germline, CDR1 is MGHRA and CDR2 YSYEKL. The junction had 0 bases not matched to a gene; V was cut back by 2 bases and J by 2 bases. This CDR3 region has 15 residues. The CDR3 here is CASSQSGAGANVLTF. The CDR3 DNA is TGCGCCAGCAGCCAAAGCGGGGCTGGGGCCAACGTCCTGACTTTC.

The gene calls are TRBV3-1 (or the pseudogene TRBV3-2) and TRBJ2-7; no clear D gene. Trimming cost V 4 bases and J 2 bases, with 12 bases left between them. The CDR3 is 14 residues long. Looked up from germline, CDR1 is LGHDT and CDR2 is YNNKEL (reference sequence). The CDR3 spells CASSRSPVAYEQYF. CDR3 in DNA: TGTGCCAGCAGCCGTTCGCCTGTAGCCTACGAGCAGTACTTC.

The V call is TRBV4-1, the J call TRBJ1-2; no firm D call. This CDR3 has 15 residues. The germline V gene encodes CDR1 MGHRA and CDR2 YSYEKL. The ends were cut back, 4 bases at V and 4 bases at J, with 16 bases in the middle. The CDR3 here is CASSLGGPSGYGYTF. CDR3 bases: TGCGCCAGCAGCCTCGGAGGGCCGTCGGGCTATGGCTACACCTTC.

The CDR3 reads CASSQEARNSYNEQFF. The CDR3 region has the DNA TGTGCCAGCAGCCAAGAGGCCAGAAACTCCTACAATGAGCAGTTCTTC. The V and J genes are TRBV4-2 and TRBJ2-1; unclear D gene. Germline V gene lookup returns CDR1 LGHNA and CDR2 YNFKEQ. Trimming removed 0 bases at V and 0 bases at J, with 9 bases between. The CDR3 sequence is 16 residues long.

This sequence joins TRBV28 and TRBJ2-7, with a possible D match to TRBD2 (6 bases). V lost 6 bases to trimming and J lost 4 bases, with 16 bases between them. The germline V gene has CDR1 MDHEN and CDR2 SYDVKM. This CDR3 contains 14 residues. The CDR3 sequence: CASRVGGTSYEQYF. In nucleotides, the CDR3 is TGTGCCAGCAGGGTCGGAGGGACTTCTTACGAGCAGTACTTC.

The chain is built from TRBV5-1 and TRBJ2-7; 10 bases agree with TRBD1. V shed 8 bases, J shed 2 bases, and the junction held 7 bases outside the gene matches. This CDR3 is 14 amino acids long. Germline V gene sequence: CDR1 SGHRS, CDR2 YFSETQ. This CDR3 is CASKPGQGPYEQYF. The CDR3 DNA follows: TGCGCCAGTAAACCGGGACAGGGGCCCTACGAGCAGTACTTC. Together with reference TRBV5-1 and TRBJ2-7, the CDR3 gives the full variable domain: KAGVTQTPRYLIKTRGQQVTLSCSPISGHRSVSWYQQTPGQGLQFLFEYFSETQRNKGNFPGRFSGRQFSNSRSEMNVSTLELGDSALYLCASKPGQGPYEQYFGPGTRLTVT.

J is TRBJ2-7 and V is TRBV4-1; 11 bases agree with TRBD2. This CDR3 spans 17 amino acids. J gave up 1 base and V 1 base, and 6 bases lay outside the gene matches. Germline CDR1 and CDR2: MGHRA and YSYEKL. CDR3 coding DNA: TGCGCCAGCAGCCAAGGATTCCTAGCGGGAGGTTCCTACGAGCAGTACTTC. Residues: CASSQGFLAGGSYEQYF.